This T cell receptor (beta chain) was identified in a study of T cells in localized non-small cell lung cancer. The protocol was immunoSEQ multiplex PCR, while the TCRdb copy is restricted to in-frame clones and leaves out a portion. The sample contains 35,000 to 50,000 clones, roughly 83% of which appear only once. Here the sequenced sample was PBMCs, taken before any cancer treatment. The sequence was collected from a woman aged 40-69 years with stage II squamous cell lung carcinoma.

In DNA form, the CDR3 reads TGTGCCAGTACCAAAACCGGGACTAGCGGGATTGGGGCCGCCAAAAACATTCAGTACTTC. It translates to CASTKTGTSGIGAAKNIQYF. The V call is TRBV19, the J call TRBJ2-4, with 13 bases lining up with TRBD2. Germline CDR1 reads LNHDA; CDR2 reads SQIVND (reference sequence). The CDR3 is 20 residues long. J lost 1 base, V lost 7 bases, and 16 bases had no gene match.